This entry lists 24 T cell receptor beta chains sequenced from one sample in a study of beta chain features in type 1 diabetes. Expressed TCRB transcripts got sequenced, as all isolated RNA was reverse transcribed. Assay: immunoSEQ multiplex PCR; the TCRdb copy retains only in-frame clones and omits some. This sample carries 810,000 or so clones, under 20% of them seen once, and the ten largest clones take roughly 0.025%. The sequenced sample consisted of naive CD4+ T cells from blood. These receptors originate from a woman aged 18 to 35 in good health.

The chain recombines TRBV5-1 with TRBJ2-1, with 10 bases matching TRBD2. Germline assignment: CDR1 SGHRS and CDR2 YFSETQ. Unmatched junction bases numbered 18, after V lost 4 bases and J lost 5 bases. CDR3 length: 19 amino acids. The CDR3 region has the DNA TGCGCCAGCAGCCATAGACTAGCGGGTGAGGCTCGTAGGAACAATGAGCAGTTCTTC. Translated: CASSHRLAGEARRNNEQFF.

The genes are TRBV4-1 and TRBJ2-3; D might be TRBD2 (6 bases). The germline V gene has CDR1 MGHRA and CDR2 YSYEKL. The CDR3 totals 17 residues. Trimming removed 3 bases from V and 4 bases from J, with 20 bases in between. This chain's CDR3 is CASSHRPVGGDADTQYF. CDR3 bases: TGCGCCAGCAGCCACCGCCCTGTCGGGGGAGACGCAGATACGCAGTATTTT.

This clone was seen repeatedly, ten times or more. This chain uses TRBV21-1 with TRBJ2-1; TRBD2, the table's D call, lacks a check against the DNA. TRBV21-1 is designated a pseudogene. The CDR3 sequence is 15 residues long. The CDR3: CASSMALRVDNEQFF. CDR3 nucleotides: TGTGCCAGCAGCATGGCTCTGCGGGTCGACAATGAGCAGTTCTTC.

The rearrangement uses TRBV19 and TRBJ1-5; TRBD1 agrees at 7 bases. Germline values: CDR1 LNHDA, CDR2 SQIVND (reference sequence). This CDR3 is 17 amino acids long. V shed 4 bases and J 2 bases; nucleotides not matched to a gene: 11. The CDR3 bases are TGTGCCAGTAGTAGGGCGACAGGGACTGGAGGCAATCAGCCCCAGCATTTT. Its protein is CASSRATGTGGNQPQHF.

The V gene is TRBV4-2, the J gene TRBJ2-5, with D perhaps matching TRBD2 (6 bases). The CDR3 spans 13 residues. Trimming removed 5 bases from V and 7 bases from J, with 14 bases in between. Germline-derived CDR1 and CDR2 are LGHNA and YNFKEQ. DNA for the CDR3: TGTGCCAGCAGCTCCAGACTAGAGGGGACCCAGTACTTC. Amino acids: CASSSRLEGTQYF.

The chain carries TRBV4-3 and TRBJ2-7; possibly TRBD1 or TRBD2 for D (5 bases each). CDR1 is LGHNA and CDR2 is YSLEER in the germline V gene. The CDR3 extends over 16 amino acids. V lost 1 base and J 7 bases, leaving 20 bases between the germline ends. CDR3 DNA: TGCGCCAGCAGCCAAGGATTGTTCAGGGAAACTAGTGAGCAGTACTTC. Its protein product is CASSQGLFRETSEQYF.

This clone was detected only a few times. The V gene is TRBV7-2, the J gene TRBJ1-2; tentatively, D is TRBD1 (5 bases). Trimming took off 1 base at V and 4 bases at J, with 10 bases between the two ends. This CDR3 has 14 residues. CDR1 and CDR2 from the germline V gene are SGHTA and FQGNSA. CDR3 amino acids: CASSLVGAAYGYTF. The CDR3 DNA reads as TGTGCCAGCAGCTTAGTCGGGGCAGCCTATGGCTACACCTTC.

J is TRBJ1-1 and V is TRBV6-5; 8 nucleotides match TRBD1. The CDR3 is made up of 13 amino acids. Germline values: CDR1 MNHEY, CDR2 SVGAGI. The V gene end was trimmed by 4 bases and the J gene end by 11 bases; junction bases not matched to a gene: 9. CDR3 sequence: CASSWNSRDRAFF. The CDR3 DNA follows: TGTGCCAGCAGTTGGAACTCACGGGACAGGGCTTTCTTT.

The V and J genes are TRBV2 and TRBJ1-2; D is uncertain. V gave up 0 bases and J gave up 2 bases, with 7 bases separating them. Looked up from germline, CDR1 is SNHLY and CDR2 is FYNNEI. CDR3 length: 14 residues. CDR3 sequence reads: CASSEAGRNYGYTF. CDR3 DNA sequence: TGTGCCAGCAGTGAAGCCGGACGAAACTATGGCTACACCTTC.

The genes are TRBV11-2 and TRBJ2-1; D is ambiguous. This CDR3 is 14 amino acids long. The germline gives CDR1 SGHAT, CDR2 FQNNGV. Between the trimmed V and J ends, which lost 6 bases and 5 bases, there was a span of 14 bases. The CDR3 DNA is TGTGCCAGCAGATTGCGGATATCTAACAATGAGCAGTTCTTC. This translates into CASRLRISNNEQFF. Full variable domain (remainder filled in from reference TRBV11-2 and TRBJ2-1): EAGVAQSPRYKIIEKRQSVAFWCNPISGHATLYWYQQILGQGPKLLIQFQNNGVVDDSQLPKDRFSAERLKGVDSTLKIQPAKLEDSAVYLCASRLRISNNEQFFGPGTRLTVL.

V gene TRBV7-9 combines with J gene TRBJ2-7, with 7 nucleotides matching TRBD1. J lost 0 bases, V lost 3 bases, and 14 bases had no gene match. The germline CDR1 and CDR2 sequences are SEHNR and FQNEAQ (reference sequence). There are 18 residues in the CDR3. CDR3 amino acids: CASSFWVRQGRASYEQYF. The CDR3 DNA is TGTGCCAGCAGCTTCTGGGTCCGACAGGGCCGGGCCTCCTACGAGCAGTACTTC.

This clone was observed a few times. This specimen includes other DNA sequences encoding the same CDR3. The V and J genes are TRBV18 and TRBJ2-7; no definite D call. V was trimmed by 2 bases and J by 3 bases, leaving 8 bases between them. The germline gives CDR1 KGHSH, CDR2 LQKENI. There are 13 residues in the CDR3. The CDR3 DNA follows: TGTGCCAGCTCACCAGGGAAGGGCTACGAGCAGTACTTC. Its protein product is CASSPGKGYEQYF.

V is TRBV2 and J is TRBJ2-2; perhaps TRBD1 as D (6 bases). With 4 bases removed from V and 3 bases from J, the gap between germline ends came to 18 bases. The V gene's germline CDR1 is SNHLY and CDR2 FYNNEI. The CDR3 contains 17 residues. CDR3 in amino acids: CASSGFGTNGDTGELFF. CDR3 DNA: TGTGCCAGCAGTGGTTTTGGGACAAATGGGGACACCGGGGAGCTGTTTTTT.

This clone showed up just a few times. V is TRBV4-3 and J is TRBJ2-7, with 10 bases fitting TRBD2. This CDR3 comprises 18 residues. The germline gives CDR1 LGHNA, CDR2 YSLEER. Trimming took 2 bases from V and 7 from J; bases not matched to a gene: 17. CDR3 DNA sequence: TGCGCCAGCAGCCAAACCCCACCGAGAGCTAGCGGGAGTGGTGAGCAGTACTTC. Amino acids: CASSQTPPRASGSGEQYF.

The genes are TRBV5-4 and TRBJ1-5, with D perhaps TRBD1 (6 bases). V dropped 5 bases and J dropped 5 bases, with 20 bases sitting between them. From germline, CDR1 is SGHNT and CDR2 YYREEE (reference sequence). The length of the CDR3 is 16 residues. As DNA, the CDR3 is TGTGCCAGCAGTCCTTTCCCCGGGACACAGGATCAGCCCCAGCATTTT. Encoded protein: CASSPFPGTQDQPQHF.

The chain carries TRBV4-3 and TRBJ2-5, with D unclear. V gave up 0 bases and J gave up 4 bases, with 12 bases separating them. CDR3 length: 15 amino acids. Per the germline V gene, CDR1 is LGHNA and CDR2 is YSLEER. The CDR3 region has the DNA TGCGCCAGCAGCCAAGACCGGGCAGCCCGAGAGACCCAGTACTTC. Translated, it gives CASSQDRAARETQYF.

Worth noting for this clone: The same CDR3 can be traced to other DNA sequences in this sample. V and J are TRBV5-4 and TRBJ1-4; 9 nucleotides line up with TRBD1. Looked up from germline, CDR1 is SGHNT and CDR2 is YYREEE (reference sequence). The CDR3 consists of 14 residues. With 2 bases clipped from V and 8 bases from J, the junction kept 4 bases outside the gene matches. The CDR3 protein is CASSLQGAGEKLFF. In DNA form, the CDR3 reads TGTGCCAGCAGCTTACAGGGGGCAGGAGAAAAACTGTTTTTT. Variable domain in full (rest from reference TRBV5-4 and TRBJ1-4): ETGVTQSPTHLIKTRGQQVTLRCSSQSGHNTVSWYQQALGQGPQFIFQYYREEENGRGNFPPRFSGLQFPNYSSELNVNALELDDSALYLCASSLQGAGEKLFFGSGTQLSVL.

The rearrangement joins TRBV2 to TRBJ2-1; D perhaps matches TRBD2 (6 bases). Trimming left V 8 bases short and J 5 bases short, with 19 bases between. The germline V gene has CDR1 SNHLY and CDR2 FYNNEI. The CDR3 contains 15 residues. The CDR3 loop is CASRGRDFVDNEQFF. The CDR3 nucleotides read TGTGCCAGCCGAGGCCGGGACTTTGTGGACAATGAGCAGTTCTTC.

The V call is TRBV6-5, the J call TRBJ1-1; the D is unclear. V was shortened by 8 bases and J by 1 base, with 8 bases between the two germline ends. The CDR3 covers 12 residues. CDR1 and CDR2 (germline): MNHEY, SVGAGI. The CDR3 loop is CASQRANTEAFF. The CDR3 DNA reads TGTGCCAGCCAAAGAGCGAACACTGAAGCTTTCTTT.

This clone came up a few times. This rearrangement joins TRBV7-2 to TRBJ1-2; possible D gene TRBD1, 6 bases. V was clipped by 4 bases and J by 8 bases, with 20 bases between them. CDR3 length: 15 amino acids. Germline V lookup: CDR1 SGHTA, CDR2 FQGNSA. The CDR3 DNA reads TGTGCCAGCAGCTACCCCCCGGCACAGGGTGACGGCTACACCTTC. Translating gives CASSYPPAQGDGYTF.

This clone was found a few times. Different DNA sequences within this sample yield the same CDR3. CDR3 bases: TGCGCCAGCAGCTTGGACAGGGTCAATGAGCAGTTCTTC. Protein product: CASSLDRVNEQFF. This chain links TRBV5-1 with TRBJ2-1; D perhaps matches TRBD1 (6 bases). The CDR3 is 13 residues long. V was pared by 0 bases and J by 6 bases, with 7 bases between. Germline CDR1 and CDR2: SGHRS and YFSETQ.

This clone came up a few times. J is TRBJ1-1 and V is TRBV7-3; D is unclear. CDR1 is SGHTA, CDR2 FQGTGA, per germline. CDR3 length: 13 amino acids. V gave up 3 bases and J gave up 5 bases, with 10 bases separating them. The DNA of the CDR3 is TGTGCCAGCAGCTTTTCGGTTGTGACTGAAGCTTTCTTT. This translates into CASSFSVVTEAFF.

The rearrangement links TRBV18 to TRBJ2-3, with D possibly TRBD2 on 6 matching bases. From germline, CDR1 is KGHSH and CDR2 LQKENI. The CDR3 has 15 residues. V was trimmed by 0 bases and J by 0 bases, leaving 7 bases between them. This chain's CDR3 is CASSPPGLSTDTQYF. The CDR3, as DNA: TGTGCCAGCTCACCACCGGGACTCAGCACAGATACGCAGTATTTT.

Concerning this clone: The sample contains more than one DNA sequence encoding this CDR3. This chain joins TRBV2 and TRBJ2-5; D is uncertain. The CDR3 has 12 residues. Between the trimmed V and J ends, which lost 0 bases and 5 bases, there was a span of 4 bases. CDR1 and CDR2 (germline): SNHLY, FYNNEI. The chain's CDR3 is CASSEAGETQYF. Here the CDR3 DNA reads TGTGCCAGCAGTGAAGCGGGGGAGACCCAGTACTTC.